One and the same sample provided the 25 T cell receptor beta chains below, sequenced in a study of immune reconstitution after stem cell transplant in scleroderma. MiXCR, applied by TCRdb to the RT-PCR reads, yields one record per CDR3 protein. The sample shows about 690 distinct CDR3 sequences, 6% to 9% of them seen only once. The sample was gathered before or after autologous hematopoietic stem cell transplantation (not recorded which). Receptors were obtained from a male donor with systemic sclerosis.

By sample fraction, this clonotype is large. The J gene is TRBJ2-3, the V gene TRBV5-1; 8 nucleotides agree with TRBD2. CDR3 length: 15 amino acids. CDR1 and CDR2 from the germline V gene are SGHRS and YFSETQ. The V segment lost 0 bases and the J segment 4 bases; nucleotides outside the gene matches: 4. The CDR3 sequence: CASSLDPAGADTQYF. The CDR3 bases are TGCGCCAGCAGCTTGGATCCAGCGGGAGCAGATACGCAGTATTTT.

By share, this clonotype ranks as large. The V gene is TRBV19, the J gene TRBJ2-1; 7 positions agree with TRBD2. Per the germline V gene, CDR1 is LNHDA and CDR2 is SQIVND (reference sequence). V lost 3 bases and J lost 4; bases outside the gene matches: 9. The CDR3 totals 16 residues. CDR3 nucleotides: TGTGCCAGTAGTATCGGTTTAGCGGGCCGGTACAATGAGCAGTTCTTC. It yields the protein CASSIGLAGRYNEQFF.

By sample share, this clonotype is large. This chain connects TRBV20-1 to TRBJ1-6; D perhaps matches TRBD1 (6 bases). The CDR3 spans 14 residues. The V gene's germline CDR1 is DFQATT and CDR2 SNEGSKA (reference sequence). V was shortened by 5 bases and J by 9 bases, with 17 bases between the two germline ends. This CDR3 is CSAGIQGPFSPLHF. DNA of the CDR3: TGCAGTGCTGGGATTCAGGGGCCTTTTTCACCCCTCCACTTT.

By sample share, this clonotype is large. The V gene is TRBV7-2, the J gene TRBJ2-5; a possible D gene is TRBD1 (6 bases). Trimming shortened V by 1 base and J by 1 base, and 16 bases separated the two germline ends. Germline CDR1 reads SGHTA; CDR2 reads FQGNSA. The CDR3 contains 17 residues. CDR3: CASSLGGGITSQETQYF. Here the CDR3 DNA reads TGTGCCAGCAGCTTAGGTGGGGGCATAACCTCCCAAGAGACCCAGTACTTC.

This clonotype rates as medium-sized. This sequence joins TRBV5-1 and TRBJ2-1; the match to TRBD2 covers 10 bases. Trimming took 3 bases from V and 4 from J; bases not matched to a gene: 1. The CDR3 is made up of 14 amino acids. Germline V CDR1 and CDR2: SGHRS, YFSETQ. CDR3 in amino acids: CASSSAGGYNEQFF. The CDR3 DNA reads as TGCGCCAGCAGCTCAGCGGGAGGGTACAATGAGCAGTTCTTC. The entire variable domain, with the rest obtained from reference TRBV5-1 and TRBJ2-1, is as follows: KAGVTQTPRYLIKTRGQQVTLSCSPISGHRSVSWYQQTPGQGLQFLFEYFSETQRNKGNFPGRFSGRQFSNSRSEMNVSTLELGDSALYLCASSSAGGYNEQFFGPGTRLTVL.

This clonotype was found a few times. V usage is TRBV9 and J usage is TRBJ2-7, with D perhaps being TRBD1 or TRBD2 (5 bases each). CDR1 is SGDLS and CDR2 is YYNGEE in the germline V gene. The CDR3 runs 14 residues. Deletions cut 0 bases from V and 0 bases from J, with 7 bases between. The CDR3 DNA is TGTGCCAGCAGCGTAGGGGGGAGCTCCTACGAGCAGTACTTC. Translating gives CASSVGGSSYEQYF.

V gene TRBV25-1 combines with J gene TRBJ1-5; D remains ambiguous. CDR3 length: 11 amino acids. The V end lost 4 bases, the J end lost 9 bases, and 7 bases lay between the germline ends. Germline V gene data show CDR1 as MGHDK and CDR2 as SYGVNS. CDR3 protein: CASSGTGPQHF. In DNA form, the CDR3 reads TGTGCCAGCAGTGGGACGGGGCCCCAGCATTTT. The full variable domain, rest sourced from reference TRBV25-1 and TRBJ1-5, is EADIYQTPRYLVIGTGKKITLECSQTMGHDKMYWYQQDPGMELHLIHYSYGVNSTEKGDLSSESTVSRIRTEHFPLTLESARPSHTSQYLCASSGTGPQHFGDGTRLSIL.

This clonotype qualifies as medium-sized. J is TRBJ2-1 and V is TRBV30; D perhaps matches TRBD1 (6 bases). Trimming stripped 1 base from V and 12 bases from J, with 16 bases between. This CDR3 contains 13 residues. Germline V gene sequence: CDR1 GTSNPN, CDR2 SVGIG (reference sequence). This CDR3 is CAWSADTGNRQFF. CDR3 nucleotide sequence: TGTGCCTGGAGTGCCGATACAGGGAACAGGCAGTTCTTC.

This clonotype is labeled as large. The V call is TRBV2, the J call TRBJ1-3, with TRBD1 identical over 7 bases. The V gene end was trimmed by 8 bases and the J gene end by 4 bases; junction bases not matched to a gene: 11. CDR3 length: 15 residues. Germline loops: CDR1 SNHLY, CDR2 FYNNEI. The CDR3: CASGQDITLGNTIYF. CDR3 nucleotides: TGTGCCAGCGGACAGGATATTACTCTGGGAAACACCATATATTTT.

This clonotype qualifies as large. This rearrangement joins TRBV29-1 to TRBJ2-2, with 8 bases identical to TRBD2. Germline values: CDR1 SQVTM, CDR2 ANQGSEA. V lost 6 bases to trimming and J lost 1 base; unmatched junction nucleotides: 10. This CDR3 is 16 amino acids long. CDR3 nucleotide sequence: TGCAGCGTACCCGGGGTAGCGGGGTTGAACACCGGGGAGCTGTTTTTT. Residues: CSVPGVAGLNTGELFF.

In regard to this clonotype: One junction end disagrees with the germline gene, perhaps due to a read error. This chain links TRBV7-2 with TRBJ2-1; 8 nucleotides align to TRBD2. CDR1 is SGHTA, CDR2 FQGNSA, per germline. The CDR3 sequence is 16 residues long. The CDR3: CVSSFGRGGSYNEQFF. The CDR3 coding sequence is TGTGTCAGCAGCTTTGGTCGGGGGGGGTCCTACAATGAGCAGTTCTTC.

This clonotype is medium-sized (0.01 to 0.1%) by share. The chain carries TRBV15 and TRBJ1-1; possibly TRBD1 for D (5 bases). Germline assignment: CDR1 LNHNV and CDR2 YYDKDF (reference sequence). The CDR3 spans 16 residues. V dropped 2 bases and J dropped 1 base, with 14 bases sitting between them. CDR3 loop: CATSRTNRLSNTEAFF. In nucleotides, the CDR3 is TGTGCCACCAGCAGAACGAACAGGCTGTCGAACACTGAAGCTTTCTTT.

The chain is built from TRBV12-3 or TRBV12-4 and TRBJ2-5; 7 bases align to TRBD1. The CDR3 loop spans 13 amino acids. After removal of 2 bases from V and 9 bases from J, the junction contained 6 bases not matched to a gene. The DNA for the CDR3 is TGTGCCAGCAGTTTAAAGGGGGCTCTAGCCCAGTACTTC. Residues: CASSLKGALAQYF.

This clonotype is classed as medium-sized. The rearrangement links TRBV20-1 to TRBJ2-1; TRBD2 is a possible D gene (6 bases). Between the trimmed V and J ends, which lost 0 bases and 7 bases, there was a span of 13 bases. Germline V lookup: CDR1 DFQATT, CDR2 SNEGSKA (reference sequence). This CDR3 region has 14 residues. The CDR3 coding sequence is TGCAGTGCTAGAGATCTGGAGGGGACGAATGAGCAGTTCTTC. This sequence encodes CSARDLEGTNEQFF.

This clonotype is classed as medium-sized. This rearrangement joins TRBV18 to TRBJ2-7, with D possibly TRBD1 on 6 matching bases. Per germline, CDR1 KGHSH and CDR2 LQKENI. V lost 6 bases to trimming and J lost 3 bases, with 15 bases between them. This CDR3 is built from 14 residues. CDR3 protein: CASSPNRDNYEQYF. The DNA for the CDR3 is TGTGCCAGCTCCCCAAACAGGGACAACTACGAGCAGTACTTC.

Relative to its sample, this clonotype is medium-sized. The chain carries TRBV11-3 and TRBJ2-5, with 10 bases aligning to TRBD2. The CDR3 covers 17 residues. Germline assignment: CDR1 SGHNT and CDR2 YENEEA. The V and J ends lost 1 base and 2 bases, in that order; junction bases with no gene match: 7. CDR3 sequence: CASSLGAQTSGQETQYF. As DNA, the CDR3 is TGTGCCAGCAGCTTAGGCGCTCAGACTAGCGGGCAAGAGACCCAGTACTTC. Full variable domain (rest looked up from reference TRBV11-3 and TRBJ2-5): EAGVVQSPRYKIIEKKQPVAFWCNPISGHNTLYWYLQNLGQGPELLIRYENEEAVDDSQLPKDRFSAERLKGVDSTLKIQPAELGDSAVYLCASSLGAQTSGQETQYFGPGTRLLVL.

Sample share makes this clonotype large (0.1 to 1%). V gene TRBV7-8 combines with J gene TRBJ2-1; possibly TRBD2 for D (7 bases). The V end was cut by 5 bases, the J end by 4 bases, with 18 bases between. Germline lookup yields CDR1 SGHVS and CDR2 FQNEAQ. The CDR3 has 16 amino acids. The CDR3 sequence is CASSPQGGALYNEQFF. CDR3 in DNA: TGTGCCAGCAGCCCACAAGGGGGGGCGCTTTACAATGAGCAGTTCTTC.

This clonotype is medium-sized by share. V gene TRBV7-8 combines with J gene TRBJ2-3, with 9 bases fitting TRBD2. V trimming: 5 bases; J trimming: 5 bases; junction bases outside the gene matches: 11. This CDR3 has 16 amino acids. The germline gives CDR1 SGHVS, CDR2 FQNEAQ. In DNA, the CDR3 is TGTGCCAGCAGCCCATCTCTAGCGGGGCGGGGAGATACGCAGTATTTT. Translated: CASSPSLAGRGDTQYF.

By share, this clonotype counts as large (0.1 to 1%). The chain has TRBV12-3 or TRBV12-4 and TRBJ1-1, with 8 nucleotides matching TRBD1. Trimming at V came to 5 bases and at J to 9 bases, leaving 11 bases not matched to a gene. This CDR3 is built from 14 residues. CDR3 residues: CASSSQGAGQKAFF. CDR3 nucleotide sequence: TGTGCCAGCAGTAGCCAGGGGGCGGGACAAAAAGCTTTCTTT.

This clonotype qualifies as medium-sized. The rearrangement uses TRBV5-1 and TRBJ2-1; TRBD2 is a possible D gene (6 bases). The CDR3 length is 15 residues. Germline values: CDR1 SGHRS, CDR2 YFSETQ. Deletions cut 1 base from V and 7 bases from J, with 15 bases between. The CDR3 bases are TGCGCCAGCAGCTTGCGGAGGGGTTCTGGGAATGAGCAGTTCTTC. It specifies CASSLRRGSGNEQFF.

By sample share, this clonotype is large. The chain has TRBV29-1 and TRBJ2-1; 12 nucleotides align to TRBD2. The CDR3 is 15 amino acids. Trimming cost V 7 bases and J 1 base; bases outside gene matches: 5. From germline, CDR1 is SQVTM and CDR2 ANQGSEA. In DNA form, the CDR3 reads TGCAGCGCCCAACTAGCGGGAGGATCCTACAATGAGCAGTTCTTC. It yields the protein CSAQLAGGSYNEQFF.

Sample share makes this clonotype medium-sized. V is TRBV7-8 and J is TRBJ1-5; 8 positions match TRBD1. The CDR3 is 15 amino acids. The germline gives CDR1 SGHVS, CDR2 FQNEAQ. The trim removed 1 base at V and 5 bases at J, leaving 4 bases unmatched. CDR3 DNA sequence: TGTGCCAGCAGCTTAGGAGGACAGGGAGATCAGCCCCAGCATTTT. It codes for CASSLGGQGDQPQHF.

By frequency in the sample, this clonotype is large. The genes are TRBV5-1 and TRBJ1-1, with a possible D match to TRBD1 (5 bases). CDR1 and CDR2 (germline): SGHRS, YFSETQ. This CDR3 spans 15 amino acids. Trimming took off 2 bases at V and 4 bases at J, with 15 bases between the two ends. CDR3 protein: CASSLIWGASTEAFF. The CDR3 nucleotides read TGCGCCAGCAGCTTAATTTGGGGCGCGAGCACTGAAGCTTTCTTT. The full variable domain, in which reference TRBV5-1 and TRBJ1-1 provide the parts outside the CDR3, is KAGVTQTPRYLIKTRGQQVTLSCSPISGHRSVSWYQQTPGQGLQFLFEYFSETQRNKGNFPGRFSGRQFSNSRSEMNVSTLELGDSALYLCASSLIWGASTEAFFGQGTRLTVV.

This clonotype is classed as large (0.1 to 1%). This chain uses TRBV7-9 with TRBJ2-1; 12 positions agree with TRBD1. This CDR3 is built from 15 residues. The germline V gene encodes CDR1 SEHNR and CDR2 FQNEAQ (reference sequence). J lost 6 bases, V lost 2 bases, and 2 bases had no gene match. This chain's CDR3 is CASSLWDRGPNEQFF. The CDR3 nucleotides read TGTGCCAGCAGCTTATGGGACAGGGGGCCCAATGAGCAGTTCTTC.

Relative to its sample, this clonotype is medium-sized. The chain carries TRBV7-8 and TRBJ2-7; no reliable D call. The CDR3 consists of 17 residues. Looked up from germline, CDR1 is SGHVS and CDR2 is FQNEAQ. Trimming took off 2 bases at V and 2 bases at J, with 19 bases between the two ends. The CDR3 spells CASSLKGGRPRPYEQYF. CDR3 DNA: TGTGCCAGCAGCTTAAAGGGTGGCCGACCCCGGCCCTACGAGCAGTACTTC.